The entry that follows covers one T cell receptor (beta chain) sequence. The target antigen is unknown. A junction end diverges from the germline sequence, so it may reflect a read error. The sample is drawn from a study of post-analysis software for immune sequencing data. The authors incorporated unique molecular identifiers into the TCR beta cDNA libraries. One entry per CDR3 protein, called by TCRdb with MiXCR from the PCR reads. This sample has roughly 400,000 distinct CDR3 sequences, with less than 40% found just once. Study outcomes and limitations: Normalized Chao1 diversity was significantly reduced in patients versus controls.

Sequenced: blood. This sequence was found in a girl aged 2 to 10 with multiple sclerosis.

CDR3 DNA: TGCGCCAGCAGCTTGGCCCCGGGAGAGAGCTATGGCTACACTTTC. This gives the protein CASSLAPGESYGYTF. This sequence joins TRBV5-1 and TRBJ1-2; no definite D call. The CDR3 consists of 15 residues. The germline gives CDR1 SGHRS, CDR2 YFSETQ.